Below are 2 T cell receptor beta chains sequenced from a single sample in a study of blood T cells in healthy people across ages. Then a second PCR, running roughly 6 to 12 cycles, was carried out with a sample-barcoded 5' primer and a J-beta primer mix. TCRdb re-analysed the 5' RACE reads in MiXCR, keeping a single row per CDR3 protein. The sample holds some 930,000 distinct CDR3 sequences, roughly 28% seen once. The same data also contributed to another study, on T cells of mothers and their children.

The sample comprised blood. Receptors originate from a middle-aged woman in good health.

This clonotype was seen at least ten times. The chain employs TRBV7-3 and TRBJ1-1; no clear D gene. Deletions cut 5 bases from V and 5 bases from J, with 12 bases between. The CDR3 sequence is 13 residues long. Per the germline V gene, CDR1 is SGHTA and CDR2 is FQGTGA. CDR3 coding DNA: TGTGCCAGCAGCAAAACGGGAGGGACTGAAGCTTTCTTT. It encodes CASSKTGGTEAFF.

This clonotype was seen more than once but under ten times. V gene TRBV3-1 combines with J gene TRBJ1-1; no clear D. The CDR3 spans 13 residues. Per the germline V gene, CDR1 is LGHDT and CDR2 is YNNKEL (reference sequence). Trimming removed 2 bases from V and 9 bases from J, with 13 bases in between. The DNA for the CDR3 is TGTGCCAGCAGCCAAACCCTGACAACTCAAGCTTTCTTT. It specifies CASSQTLTTQAFF.